Sequencing of this T cell receptor beta chain was carried out in a study of early T cells in non-severe SARS-CoV-2 infection. From the 5' RACE reads, TCRdb called clonotypes with MiXCR, one entry per CDR3 protein. The sample lists 81,000 or so distinct CDR3 sequences; over 9.5% were seen once. The CDR3 contains 16 residues. Germline V gives CDR1 SGHRS, CDR2 YFSETQ. V dropped 0 bases and J dropped 3 bases, with 12 bases sitting between them. This clonotype has a handful of counts. This chain uses TRBV5-1 with TRBJ2-2; a possible D gene is TRBD1 (5 bases). The clonotype was recovered from an adult who was a healthcare worker with PCR-confirmed SARS-CoV-2 infection or an uninfected control (not recorded which). Sequenced material: whole blood. Here the CDR3 reads CASSLVPGSDTGELFF. In DNA form, the CDR3 reads TGCGCCAGCAGCTTGGTTCCAGGGTCCGACACCGGGGAGCTGTTTTTT.